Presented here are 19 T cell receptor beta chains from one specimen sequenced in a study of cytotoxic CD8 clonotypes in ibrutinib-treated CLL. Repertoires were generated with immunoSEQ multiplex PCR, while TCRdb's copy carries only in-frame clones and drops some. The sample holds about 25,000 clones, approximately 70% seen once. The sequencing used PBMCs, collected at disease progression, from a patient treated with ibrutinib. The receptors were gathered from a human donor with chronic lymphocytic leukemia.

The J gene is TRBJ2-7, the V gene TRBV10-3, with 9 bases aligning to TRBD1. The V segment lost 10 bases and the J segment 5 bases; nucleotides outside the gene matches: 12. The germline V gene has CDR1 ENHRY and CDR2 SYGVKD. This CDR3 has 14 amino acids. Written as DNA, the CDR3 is TGTGCCAGCATCGCCGGGACAGGGAGACACGAGCAGTACTTC. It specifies CASIAGTGRHEQYF.

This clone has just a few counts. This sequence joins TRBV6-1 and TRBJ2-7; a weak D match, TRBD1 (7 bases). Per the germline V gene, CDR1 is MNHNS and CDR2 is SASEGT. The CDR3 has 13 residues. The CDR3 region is CAGGWTGSYEQYF. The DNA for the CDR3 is TGTGCAGGGGGGTGGACAGGCTCCTACGAGCAGTACTTC.

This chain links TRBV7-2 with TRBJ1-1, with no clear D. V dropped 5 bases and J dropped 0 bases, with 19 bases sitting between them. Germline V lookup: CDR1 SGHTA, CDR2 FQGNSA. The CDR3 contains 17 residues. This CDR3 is CASSRLLDRGMNTEAFF. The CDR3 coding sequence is TGTGCCAGCAGCCGACTTCTGGACCGCGGAATGAACACTGAAGCTTTCTTT.

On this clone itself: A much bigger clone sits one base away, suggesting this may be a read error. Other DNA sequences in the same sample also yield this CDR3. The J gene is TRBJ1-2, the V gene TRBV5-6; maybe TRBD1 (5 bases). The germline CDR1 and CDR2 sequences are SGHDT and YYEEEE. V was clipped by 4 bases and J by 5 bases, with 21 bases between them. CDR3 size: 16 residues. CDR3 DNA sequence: TGTGCCAGCAGCGAAGCAGGGTTTTCAAATTTTTATGGCTACACCTTC. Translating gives CASSEAGFSNFYGYTF.

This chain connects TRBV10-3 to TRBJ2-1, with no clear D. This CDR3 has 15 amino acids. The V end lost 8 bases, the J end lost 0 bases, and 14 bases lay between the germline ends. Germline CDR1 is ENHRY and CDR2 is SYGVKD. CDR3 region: CAILDVRSSYNEQFF. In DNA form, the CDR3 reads TGTGCCATCCTGGACGTTCGCAGCTCCTACAATGAGCAGTTCTTC.

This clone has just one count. For the CDR3, the DNA is TGCGCCAGCAGCTTGGGTTCCATGAACACTGAAGCTTTCTTT. Its translation: CASSLGSMNTEAFF. This chain connects TRBV5-1 to TRBJ1-1; D uncertain. The length of the CDR3 is 14 residues. Trimming shortened V by 0 bases and J by 0 bases, and 6 bases separated the two germline ends. Germline assignment: CDR1 SGHRS and CDR2 YFSETQ.

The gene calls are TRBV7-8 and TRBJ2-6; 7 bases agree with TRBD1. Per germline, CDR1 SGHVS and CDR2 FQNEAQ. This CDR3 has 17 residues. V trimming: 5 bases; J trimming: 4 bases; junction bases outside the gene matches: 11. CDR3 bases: TGTGCCAGCAGCCTCGACAGGGTGGGGTCCGGGGCCAACGTCCTGACTTTC. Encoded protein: CASSLDRVGSGANVLTF.

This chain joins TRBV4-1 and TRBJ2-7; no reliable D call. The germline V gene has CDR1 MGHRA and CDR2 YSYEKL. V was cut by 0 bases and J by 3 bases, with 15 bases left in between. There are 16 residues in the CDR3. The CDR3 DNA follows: TGCGCCAGCAGCCAAGAGAGTCCTCAAATAAACTACGAGCAGTACTTC. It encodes CASSQESPQINYEQYF.

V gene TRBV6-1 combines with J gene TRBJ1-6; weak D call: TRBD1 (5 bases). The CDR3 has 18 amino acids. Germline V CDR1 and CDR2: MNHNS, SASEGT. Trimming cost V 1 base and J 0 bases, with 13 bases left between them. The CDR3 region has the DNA TGTGCCAGCAGTGAAGTCGGGGGAAAGTACTCCTATAATTCACCCCTCCACTTT. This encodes CASSEVGGKYSYNSPLHF.

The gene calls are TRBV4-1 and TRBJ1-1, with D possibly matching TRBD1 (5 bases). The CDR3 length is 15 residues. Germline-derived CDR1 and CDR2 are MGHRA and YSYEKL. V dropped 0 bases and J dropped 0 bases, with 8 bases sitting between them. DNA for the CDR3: TGCGCCAGCAGCCAAGAGGTCAGGGTGAACACTGAAGCTTTCTTT. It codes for CASSQEVRVNTEAFF.

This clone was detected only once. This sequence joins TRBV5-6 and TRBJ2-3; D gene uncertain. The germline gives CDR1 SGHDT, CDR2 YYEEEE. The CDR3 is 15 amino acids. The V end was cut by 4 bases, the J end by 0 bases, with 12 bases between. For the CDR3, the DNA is TGTGCCAGCAGCCTGCTCCAGCGAAGCACAGATACGCAGTATTTT. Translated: CASSLLQRSTDTQYF.

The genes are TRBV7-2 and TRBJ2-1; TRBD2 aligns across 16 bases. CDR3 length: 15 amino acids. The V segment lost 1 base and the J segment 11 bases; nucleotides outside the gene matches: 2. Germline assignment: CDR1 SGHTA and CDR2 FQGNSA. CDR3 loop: CASSLVGLAGGQQFF. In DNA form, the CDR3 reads TGTGCCAGCAGCTTAGTGGGACTAGCGGGGGGGCAGCAGTTCTTC.

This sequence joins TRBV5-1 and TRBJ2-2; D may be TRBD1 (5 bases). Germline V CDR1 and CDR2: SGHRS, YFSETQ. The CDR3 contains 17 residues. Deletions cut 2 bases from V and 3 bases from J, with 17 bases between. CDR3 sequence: CASSFDSTIGDTGELFF. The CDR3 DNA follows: TGCGCCAGCAGCTTCGACAGCACAATAGGGGACACCGGGGAGCTGTTTTTT.

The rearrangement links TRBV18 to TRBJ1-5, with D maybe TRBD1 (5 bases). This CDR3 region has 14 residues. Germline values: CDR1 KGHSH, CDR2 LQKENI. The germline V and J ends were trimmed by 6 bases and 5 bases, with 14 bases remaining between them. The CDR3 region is CASSLWQGDQPQHF. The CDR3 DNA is TGTGCCAGCTCCCTCTGGCAGGGCGATCAGCCCCAGCATTTT. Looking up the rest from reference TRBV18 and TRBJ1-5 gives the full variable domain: NAGVMQNPRHLVRRRGQEARLRCSPMKGHSHVYWYRQLPEEGLKFMVYLQKENIIDESGMPKERFSAEFPKEGPSILRIQQVVRGDSAAYFCASSLWQGDQPQHFGDGTRLSIL.

CDR3 region: CASSLTGEQFF. The CDR3 region has the DNA TGTGCCAGCAGTCTTACGGGTGAGCAGTTCTTC. The gene calls are TRBV7-6 and TRBJ2-1; unclear D gene. The germline V and J ends were trimmed by 6 bases and 9 bases, with 9 bases remaining between them. This CDR3 comprises 11 residues. CDR1 and CDR2 (germline): SGHVS, FNYEAQ.

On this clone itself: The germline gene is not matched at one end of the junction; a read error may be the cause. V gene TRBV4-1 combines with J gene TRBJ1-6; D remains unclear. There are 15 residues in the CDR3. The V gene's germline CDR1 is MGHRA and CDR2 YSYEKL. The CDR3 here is CASSLRAGRDSPLHF. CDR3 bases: TGTGCCAGCAGCTTACGGGCAGGCCGCGATTCACCCCTCCACTTT.

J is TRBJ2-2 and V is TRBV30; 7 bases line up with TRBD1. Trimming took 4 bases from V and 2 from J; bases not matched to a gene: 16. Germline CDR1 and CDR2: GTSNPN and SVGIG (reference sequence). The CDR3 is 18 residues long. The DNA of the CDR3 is TGTGCCTGGAAGATTGGACAGGTCCTACTCCCCAACACCGGGGAGCTGTTTTTT. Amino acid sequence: CAWKIGQVLLPNTGELFF.

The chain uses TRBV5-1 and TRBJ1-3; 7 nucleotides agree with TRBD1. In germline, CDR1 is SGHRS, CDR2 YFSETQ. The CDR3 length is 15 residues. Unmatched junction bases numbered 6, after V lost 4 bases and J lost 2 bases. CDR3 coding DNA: TGCGCCAGCAGCACCACAGGGGCAACTGGAAACACCATATATTTT. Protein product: CASSTTGATGNTIYF.

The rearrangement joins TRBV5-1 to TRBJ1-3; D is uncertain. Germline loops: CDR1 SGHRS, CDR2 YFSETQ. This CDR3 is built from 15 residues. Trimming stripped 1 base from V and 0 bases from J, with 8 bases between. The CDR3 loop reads CASSLNTFSGNTIYF. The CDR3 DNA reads TGCGCCAGCAGCTTGAACACCTTCTCTGGAAACACCATATATTTT.